One and the same sample provided the 10 T cell receptor beta chains below, sequenced in a study of regulatory T cells in long-lasting Graves disease. According to the study, TCR beta libraries were built with iRepertoire HTBI primers and CDR3-region Arm-PCR. MiXCR, run by TCRdb on the multiplex PCR reads, gives a single entry per CDR3 protein. The sample holds fewer than 650,000 distinct CDR3 sequences, around 15% seen once. Time point reported: newly diagnosed GD, antithyroid drugs for less than 3 months. PBMC-derived RNA was used for the TCR library. These data were likewise used in another study, on T cells in Graves' hyperthyroidism and ophthalmopathy.

The sequencing used peripheral blood mononuclear cells (PBMCs), collected at new diagnosis, from a patient treated with antithyroid drugs. The receptors originated from a young woman with Graves disease.

The chain joins TRBV6-1 to TRBJ2-1; D may be TRBD1 (6 bases). This CDR3 comprises 14 residues. Trimming removed 5 bases from V and 1 base from J, with 9 bases in between. Germline lookup yields CDR1 MNHNS and CDR2 SASEGT. The CDR3 here is CASSMDSSYNEQFF. CDR3 DNA sequence: TGTGCCAGCAGTATGGACAGTTCCTACAATGAGCAGTTCTTC.

This clonotype was observed at least ten times. CDR3: CASGGSYNEQFF. In nucleotides, the CDR3 is TGTGCCAGCGGGGGGTCCTACAATGAGCAGTTCTTC. V is TRBV30 and J is TRBJ2-1; 9 bases line up with TRBD2. The CDR3 is 12 amino acids. With V trimmed by 8 bases and J by 1 base, 0 bases remained unmatched. Per germline, CDR1 GTSNPN and CDR2 SVGIG (reference sequence).

V and J are TRBV10-3 and TRBJ2-5; 9 bases are shared with TRBD1. The tail of the sequence fits TRBJ2-1 better, so the J call may be wrong. The length of the CDR3 is 15 residues. Germline CDR1 ENHRY, CDR2 SYGVKD. Here the CDR3 DNA reads TGTGCCATCAGTGAAGGGACAGGGAGCCAAGAGACCCAGTTCTTC. Protein sequence: CAISEGTGSQETQFF.

This clonotype was seen repeatedly, ten times or more. The chain is built from TRBV5-1 and TRBJ1-4; unclear D gene. The CDR3 loop spans 14 amino acids. Germline-derived CDR1 and CDR2 are SGHRS and YFSETQ. The V and J ends lost 0 bases and 3 bases respectively, with 6 bases between them. CDR3 amino acids: CASSLDQSNEKLFF. DNA for the CDR3: TGCGCCAGCAGCTTGGATCAGTCTAATGAAAAACTGTTTTTT.

This clonotype was found a few times. The chain has TRBV5-1 and TRBJ2-1; TRBD1 is a possible D gene (6 bases). The CDR3 contains 15 residues. Trimming stripped 4 bases from V and 4 bases from J, with 15 bases between. From germline, CDR1 is SGHRS and CDR2 YFSETQ. The CDR3 bases are TGCGCCAGCAGCCCTGGGGGCCGGATTTACAATGAGCAGTTCTTC. This translates into CASSPGGRIYNEQFF.

This clonotype was recorded at least ten times. The rearrangement links TRBV28 to TRBJ1-1, with 7 positions matching TRBD1. Germline V CDR1 and CDR2: MDHEN, SYDVKM. V trimming: 3 bases; J trimming: 3 bases; junction bases outside the gene matches: 7. CDR3 length: 15 residues. CDR3 amino acids: CASSFAGTVDTEAFF. In DNA, the CDR3 is TGTGCCAGCAGTTTCGCCGGGACAGTGGACACTGAAGCTTTCTTT.

The V gene is TRBV19, the J gene TRBJ1-5; maybe TRBD1 (6 bases). V dropped 7 bases and J dropped 9 bases, with 22 bases sitting between them. The CDR3 extends over 15 amino acids. Germline CDR1 is LNHDA and CDR2 is SQIVND (reference sequence). As DNA, the CDR3 is TGTGCCAGTAACGGAGGAGGGGGGGTCTCCGGGCCCCAGCATTTT. It encodes CASNGGGGVSGPQHF.

V usage is TRBV3-1 and J usage is TRBJ2-5; no definite D call. The V gene's germline CDR1 is LGHDT and CDR2 YNNKEL (reference sequence). The CDR3 has 12 amino acids. The ends were cut back, 4 bases at V and 4 bases at J, with 7 bases in the middle. CDR3 amino acids: CASSRFGETQYF. CDR3 coding DNA: TGTGCCAGCAGCCGGTTTGGAGAGACCCAGTACTTC.

The rearrangement uses TRBV5-8 and TRBJ2-7; 9 nucleotides line up with TRBD1. The CDR3 covers 18 residues. V lost 3 bases, J lost 1 base, and 14 bases stayed unmatched. The germline V gene encodes CDR1 SGHTS and CDR2 YDEGEE. The CDR3 loop is CASSWSGTGFFASYEQYF. CDR3 coding DNA: TGTGCCAGCAGCTGGTCCGGGACAGGGTTTTTCGCATCCTACGAGCAGTACTTC. The whole variable domain, remainder taken from reference TRBV5-8 and TRBJ2-7, is EAGVTQSPTHLIKTRGQQATLRCSPISGHTSVYWYQQALGLGLQFLLWYDEGEERNRGNFPPRFSGRQFPNYSSELNVNALELEDSALYLCASSWSGTGFFASYEQYFGPGTRLTVT.

As for this clonotype: The junction departs from the called germline gene at one end, perhaps through a read error. The J gene is TRBJ2-2, the V gene TRBV24-1; D call uncertain. Germline loops: CDR1 KGHDR, CDR2 SFDVKD. This CDR3 has 13 amino acids. CDR3 amino acids: CAASGYNTGELFF. The CDR3 DNA reads TGTGCCGCCAGTGGTTACAACACCGGGGAGCTGTTTTTT.